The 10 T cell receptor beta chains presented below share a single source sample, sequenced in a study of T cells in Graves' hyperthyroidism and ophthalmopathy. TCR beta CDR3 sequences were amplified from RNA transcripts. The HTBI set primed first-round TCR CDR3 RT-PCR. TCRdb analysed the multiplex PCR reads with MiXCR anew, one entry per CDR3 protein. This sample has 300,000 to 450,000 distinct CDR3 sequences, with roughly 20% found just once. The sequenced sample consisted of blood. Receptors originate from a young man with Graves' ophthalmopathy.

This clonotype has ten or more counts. The CDR3 here is CASSDDGPTEAFF. The CDR3 DNA reads TGTGCCAGCAGTGACGACGGTCCCACTGAAGCTTTCTTT. V is TRBV2 and J is TRBJ1-1, with D unresolved. The germline V and J ends were trimmed by 3 bases and 4 bases, with 9 bases remaining between them. Germline CDR1 and CDR2: SNHLY and FYNNEI. The CDR3 is made up of 13 amino acids. Using reference TRBV2 and TRBJ1-1 for the parts outside the CDR3, the full variable domain is EPEVTQTPSHQVTQMGQEVILRCVPISNHLYFYWYRQILGQKVEFLVSFYNNEISEKSEIFDDQFSVERPDGSNFTLKIRSTKLEDSAMYFCASSDDGPTEAFFGQGTRLTVV.

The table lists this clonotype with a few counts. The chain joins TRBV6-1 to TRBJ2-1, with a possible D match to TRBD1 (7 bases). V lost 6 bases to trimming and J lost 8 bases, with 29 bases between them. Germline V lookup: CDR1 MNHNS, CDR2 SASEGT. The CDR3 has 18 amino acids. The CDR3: CASSALPVGQGGYDEQFF. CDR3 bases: TGTGCCAGCAGCGCTCTCCCGGTCGGGCAGGGGGGTTACGATGAGCAGTTCTTC.

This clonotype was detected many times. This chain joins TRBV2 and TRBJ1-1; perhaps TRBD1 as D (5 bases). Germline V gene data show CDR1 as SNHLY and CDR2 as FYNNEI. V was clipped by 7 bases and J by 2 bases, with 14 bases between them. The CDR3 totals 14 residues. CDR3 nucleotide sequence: TGTGCCAGCAATTGGGGGGAGGGTAACACTGAAGCTTTCTTT. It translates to CASNWGEGNTEAFF.

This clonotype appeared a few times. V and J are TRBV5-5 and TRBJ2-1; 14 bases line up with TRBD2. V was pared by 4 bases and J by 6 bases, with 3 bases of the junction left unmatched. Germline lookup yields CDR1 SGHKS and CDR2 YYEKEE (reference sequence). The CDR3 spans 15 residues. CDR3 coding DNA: TGTGCCAGCAGCCCGGGACTAGCGGGGGCCAATGAGCAGTTCTTC. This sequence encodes CASSPGLAGANEQFF.

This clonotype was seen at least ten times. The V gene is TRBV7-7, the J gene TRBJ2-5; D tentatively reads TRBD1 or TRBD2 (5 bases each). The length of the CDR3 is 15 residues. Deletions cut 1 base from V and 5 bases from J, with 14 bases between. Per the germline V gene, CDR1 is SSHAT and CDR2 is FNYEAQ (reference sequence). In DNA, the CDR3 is TGTGCCAGCAGCTTAGAGGGGCAGGGCGGGGAGACCCAGTACTTC. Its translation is CASSLEGQGGETQYF.

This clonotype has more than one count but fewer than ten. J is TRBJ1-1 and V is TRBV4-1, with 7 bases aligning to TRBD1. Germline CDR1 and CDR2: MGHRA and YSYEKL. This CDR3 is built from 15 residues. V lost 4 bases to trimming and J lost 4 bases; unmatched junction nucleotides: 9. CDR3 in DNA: TGCGCCAGCAGCCCTAGGACAGGAGCGGGCACTGAAGCTTTCTTT. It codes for CASSPRTGAGTEAFF.

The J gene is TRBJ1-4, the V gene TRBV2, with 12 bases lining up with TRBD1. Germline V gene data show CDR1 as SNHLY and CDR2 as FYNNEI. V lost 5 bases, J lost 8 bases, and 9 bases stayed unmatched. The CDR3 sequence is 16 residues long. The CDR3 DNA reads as TGTGCCAGCAGTCCCGGGACAGGGGGCGTCGGAGAAAAACTGTTTTTT. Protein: CASSPGTGGVGEKLFF.

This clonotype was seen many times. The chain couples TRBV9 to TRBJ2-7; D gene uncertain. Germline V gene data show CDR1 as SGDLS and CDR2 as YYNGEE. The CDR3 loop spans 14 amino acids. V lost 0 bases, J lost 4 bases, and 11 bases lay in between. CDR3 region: CASSVVPGSYEQYF. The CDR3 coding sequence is TGTGCCAGCAGCGTAGTTCCAGGCAGTTACGAGCAGTACTTC.

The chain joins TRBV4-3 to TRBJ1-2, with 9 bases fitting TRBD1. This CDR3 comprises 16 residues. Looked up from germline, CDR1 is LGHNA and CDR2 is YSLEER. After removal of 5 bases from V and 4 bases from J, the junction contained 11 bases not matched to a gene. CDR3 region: CASSSGQGGVRYGYTF. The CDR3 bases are TGCGCCAGCAGCTCGGGACAGGGAGGAGTCCGCTATGGCTACACCTTC.

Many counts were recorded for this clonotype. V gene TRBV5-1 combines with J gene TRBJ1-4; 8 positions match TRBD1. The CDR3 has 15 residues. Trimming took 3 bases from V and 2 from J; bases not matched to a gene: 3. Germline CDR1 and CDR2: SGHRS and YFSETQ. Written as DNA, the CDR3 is TGCGCCAGCAGCTCAACAGGGGGGACTAATGAAAAACTGTTTTTT. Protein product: CASSSTGGTNEKLFF.